One sample yielded the 5 T cell receptor beta chains listed below, sequenced in a study of T cells in Graves' hyperthyroidism and ophthalmopathy. Amplification targeted TCR beta CDR3 regions from RNA transcripts. The TCR CDR3 was amplified in a first-round RT-PCR using the HTBI primer set. TCRdb re-called the multiplex PCR reads through MiXCR, storing one row per CDR3 protein. The sample lists 600,000 to 700,000 distinct CDR3 sequences; 45% were seen once. Sequencing used peripheral blood or thyroid tissue (not recorded which). These receptors all come from an adult man with Graves' disease, either hyperthyroidism or ophthalmopathy (not recorded which).

The chain carries TRBV7-8 and TRBJ1-5, with D tentatively TRBD1 (5 bases). The CDR3 has 14 amino acids. The ends were cut back, 6 bases at V and 2 bases at J, with 11 bases in the middle. Germline CDR1 reads SGHVS; CDR2 reads FQNEAQ. In DNA form, the CDR3 reads TGTGCCAGCAGTGGGGGGTATGGCAATCAGCCCCAGCATTTT. It translates to CASSGGYGNQPQHF.

This clonotype was counted at least ten times. This rearrangement joins TRBV24-1 to TRBJ1-4; no clear D gene. The CDR3 length is 15 residues. CDR1 and CDR2 (germline): KGHDR, SFDVKD. V gave up 6 bases and J gave up 3 bases, with 13 bases separating them. CDR3 sequence reads: CATSPNSAANEKLFF. Written as DNA, the CDR3 is TGTGCCACCAGTCCTAATTCCGCAGCTAATGAAAAACTGTTTTTT.

This clonotype was seen many times. The DNA of the CDR3 is TGCAGTGCTAGGGGGACAGGGATTTACGAGCAGTACTTC. This gives the protein CSARGTGIYEQYF. V gene TRBV20-1 combines with J gene TRBJ2-7, with TRBD1 matching 9 bases. J gave up 4 bases and V 3 bases, and 4 bases lay outside the gene matches. In germline, CDR1 is DFQATT, CDR2 SNEGSKA (reference sequence). This CDR3 has 13 residues.

This clonotype was detected only a few times. At one end the junction does not follow the germline gene, possibly because of a read error. The chain uses TRBV9 and TRBJ2-5; D call uncertain. Germline values: CDR1 SGDLS, CDR2 YYNGEE. This CDR3 has 9 amino acids. CDR3 region: CASSVGQNF. The CDR3 DNA sequence: TGTGCCAGCAGCGTTGGCCAGAACTTC.

The sample holds many counts of this clonotype. The chain joins TRBV10-3 to TRBJ1-4; D might be TRBD1 (5 bases). Per germline, CDR1 ENHRY and CDR2 SYGVKD. The CDR3 runs to 12 residues. The V and J ends lost 7 bases and 7 bases respectively, with 10 bases between them. CDR3 sequence reads: CAIKGTSEKLFF. The DNA of the CDR3 is TGTGCCATCAAAGGGACCTCTGAAAAACTGTTTTTT.